The rows below give T cell receptor beta chains drawn from one sample of a study of cytomegalovirus exposure and HLA in healthy donors. Using immunoSEQ multiplex PCR, the repertoire was profiled, and TCRdb retains in-frame clones only, with some absent. The sample has 120,000 to 150,000 clones; 80% are singletons. Sequenced material: PBMCs. The receptors come from a male donor in good health and CMV-seronegative. Each CDR3 is given without its conserved first and last residue.

V,length,CDR3
TRBV10-3,14,AISEWGQGENTEAF
TRBV18,13,ASSPRQGTGNTIY
TRBV27,13,ASRGQPTNTGELF
TRBV5-1,12,ASSPDSFNEKLF
TRBV13,16,ASSLAPRTGTLQETQY
TRBV29-1,13,SATGTSGEKETQY
TRBV27,12,ASRRTGRVDEAF
TRBV6-5,12,ASKGGAHSYEQY
TRBV6-5,12,ASSYVLGGDTQY
TRBV27,11,ASSLGGGEKLF
TRBV7-2,12,ASSLRGGTDTQY
TRBV5-1,12,ASSPGQAGNTIY
TRBV7-9,14,SSSSVIGGTGYGYT
TRBV19,12,ASSLGLNYNEQF
TRBV6-5,12,ATRYERGSYEQY
TRBV7-2,15,ASSPPSGSGGEYGYT
TRBV29-1,9,SAGLDRGYT
TRBV7-2,16,ASSLVFQASGGADTQY
TRBV18,10,ASSQGGTEAF
TRBV2,12,ASTSSDRASPLH
TRBV7-9,13,ASSLGGGAGQPQH
TRBV6-1,13,ASSARGMRTDTQY
TRBV11-2,13,ASSLDLVRTYEQY
TRBV5-1,14,ASREFSSGGETEAF
TRBV7-9,15,SSSSPTEGQGVNEQF
TRBV6-5,12,ASSIQGGGSRAF
TRBV28,13,ASTQGRGFGETQY
TRBV19,11,ASSSLLGNTIY
TRBV4-2,14,ASSQSHTTDDNEQF
TRBV5-1,13,ASSSLQGSIETQY
TRBV19,11,ASSKQFTDTQY
TRBV2,11,ASGRDRDEKLF